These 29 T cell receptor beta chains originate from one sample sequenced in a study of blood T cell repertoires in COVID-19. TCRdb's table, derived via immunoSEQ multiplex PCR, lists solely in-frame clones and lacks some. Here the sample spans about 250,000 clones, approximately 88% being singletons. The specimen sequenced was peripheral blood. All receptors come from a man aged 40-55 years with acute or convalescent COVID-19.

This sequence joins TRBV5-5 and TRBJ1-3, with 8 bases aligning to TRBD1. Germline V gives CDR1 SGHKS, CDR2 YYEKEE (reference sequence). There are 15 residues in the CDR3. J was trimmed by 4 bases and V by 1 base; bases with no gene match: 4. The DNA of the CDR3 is TGTGCCAGCAGCTTGAGCAGGGGGCCAGGAAACACCATATATTTT. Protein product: CASSLSRGPGNTIYF.

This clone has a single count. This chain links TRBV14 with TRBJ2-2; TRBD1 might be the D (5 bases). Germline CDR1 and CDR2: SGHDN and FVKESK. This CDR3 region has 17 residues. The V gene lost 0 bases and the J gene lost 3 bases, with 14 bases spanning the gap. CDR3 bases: TGTGCCAGCAGCCAAGAAATCGGGCAGGGTTACACCGGGGAGCTGTTTTTT. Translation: CASSQEIGQGYTGELFF.

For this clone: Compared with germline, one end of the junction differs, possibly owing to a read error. DNA for the CDR3: TGTGCCAGCAGCCAAGGGACAACCCGATATTTT. It codes for CASSQGTTRYF. This rearrangement joins TRBV3-1 (or the pseudogene TRBV3-2) to TRBJ1-5; TRBD1 might be the D (5 bases). Germline V gives CDR1 LGHDT, CDR2 YNNKEL (reference sequence). This CDR3 spans 11 amino acids.

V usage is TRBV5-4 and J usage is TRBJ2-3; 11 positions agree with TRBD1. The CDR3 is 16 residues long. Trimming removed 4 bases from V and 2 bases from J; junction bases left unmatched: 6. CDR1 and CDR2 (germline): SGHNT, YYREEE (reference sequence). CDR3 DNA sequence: TGTGCCAGCAGCCCGAAGGGACAGGGGGACACAGATACGCAGTATTTT. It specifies CASSPKGQGDTDTQYF.

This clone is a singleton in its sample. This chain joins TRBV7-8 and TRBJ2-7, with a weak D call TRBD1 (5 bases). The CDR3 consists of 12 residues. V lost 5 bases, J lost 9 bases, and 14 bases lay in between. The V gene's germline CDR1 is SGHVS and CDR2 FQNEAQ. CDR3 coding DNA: TGTGCCAGCAGCCCTGGTAGGGGTGGGCAGTACTTC. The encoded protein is CASSPGRGGQYF.

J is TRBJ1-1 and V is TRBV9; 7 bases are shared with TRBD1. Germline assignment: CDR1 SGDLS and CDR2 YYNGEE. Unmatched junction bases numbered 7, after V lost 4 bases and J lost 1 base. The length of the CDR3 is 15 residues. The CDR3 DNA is TGTGCCAGCAGCCCCCACGGGACAGCGAACACTGAAGCTTTCTTT. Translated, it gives CASSPHGTANTEAFF.

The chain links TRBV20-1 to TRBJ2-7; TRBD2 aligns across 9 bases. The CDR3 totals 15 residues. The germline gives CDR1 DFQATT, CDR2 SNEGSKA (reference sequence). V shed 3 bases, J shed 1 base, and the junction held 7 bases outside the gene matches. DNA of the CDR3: TGCAGTGCTAGTCCTACTAGCGGGCTATCCTACGAGCAGTACTTC. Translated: CSASPTSGLSYEQYF.

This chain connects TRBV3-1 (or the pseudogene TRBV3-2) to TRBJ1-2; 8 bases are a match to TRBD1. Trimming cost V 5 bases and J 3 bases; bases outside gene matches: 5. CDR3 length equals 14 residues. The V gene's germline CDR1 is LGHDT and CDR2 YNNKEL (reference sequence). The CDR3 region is CASSVQGADYGYTF. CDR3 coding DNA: TGTGCCAGCAGCGTCCAGGGGGCCGACTATGGCTACACCTTC.

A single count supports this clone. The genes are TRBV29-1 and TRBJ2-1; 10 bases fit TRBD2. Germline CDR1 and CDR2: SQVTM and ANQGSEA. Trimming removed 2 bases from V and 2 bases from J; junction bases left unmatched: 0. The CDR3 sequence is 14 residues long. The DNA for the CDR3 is TGCAGCGTTGAAACTAGCGGGGCCTACAATGAGCAGTTCTTC. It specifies CSVETSGAYNEQFF.

The CDR3 loop reads CASSQAGAHSGNTIYF. CDR3 DNA: TGCGCCAGCAGCCAAGCAGGGGCCCACTCTGGAAACACCATATATTTT. This chain uses TRBV4-1 with TRBJ1-3, with D perhaps matching TRBD1 (6 bases). With 1 base removed from V and 0 bases from J, the gap between germline ends came to 10 bases. The germline CDR1 and CDR2 sequences are MGHRA and YSYEKL. The CDR3 sequence is 16 residues long.

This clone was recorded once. Here the CDR3 DNA reads TGCGCCAGCAGCTTTGGGACAGGGGGCGTTGGCTACACCTTC. Translating it yields CASSFGTGGVGYTF. The chain links TRBV5-1 to TRBJ1-2, with 12 bases aligning to TRBD1. Germline V gives CDR1 SGHRS, CDR2 YFSETQ. The length of the CDR3 is 14 residues. The V gene end was trimmed by 2 bases and the J gene end by 7 bases; junction bases not matched to a gene: 3. The full variable domain, in which reference TRBV5-1 and TRBJ1-2 provide the parts outside the CDR3, is KAGVTQTPRYLIKTRGQQVTLSCSPISGHRSVSWYQQTPGQGLQFLFEYFSETQRNKGNFPGRFSGRQFSNSRSEMNVSTLELGDSALYLCASSFGTGGVGYTFGSGTRLTVV.

The CDR3: CASIRRDRDYDRSSEHYEQYF. In DNA form, the CDR3 reads TGTGCCAGCATCCGACGGGACAGGGACTACGACAGATCTAGCGAGCACTACGAGCAGTACTTC. This rearrangement joins TRBV21-1 to TRBJ2-7; the table's D call, TRBD1, has no DNA check behind it. TRBV21-1 is a pseudogene locus. CDR3 length: 21 amino acids.

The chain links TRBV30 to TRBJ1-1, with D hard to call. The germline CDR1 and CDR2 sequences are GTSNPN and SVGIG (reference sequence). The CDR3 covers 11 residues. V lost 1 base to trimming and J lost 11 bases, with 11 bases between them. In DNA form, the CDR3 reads TGTGCCTGGAGTGGGCAGGTCGAGGCTTTCTTT. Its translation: CAWSGQVEAFF.

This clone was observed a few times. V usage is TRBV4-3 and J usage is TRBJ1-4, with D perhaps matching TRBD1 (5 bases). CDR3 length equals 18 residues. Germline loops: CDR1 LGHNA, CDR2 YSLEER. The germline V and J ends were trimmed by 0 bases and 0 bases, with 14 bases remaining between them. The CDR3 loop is CASSQDGAGRTTNEKLFF. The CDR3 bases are TGCGCCAGCAGCCAAGATGGGGCAGGGCGGACAACTAATGAAAAACTGTTTTTT.

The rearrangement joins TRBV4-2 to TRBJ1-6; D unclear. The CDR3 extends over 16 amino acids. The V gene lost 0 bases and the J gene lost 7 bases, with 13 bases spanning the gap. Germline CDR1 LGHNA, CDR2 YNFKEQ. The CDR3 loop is CASSQDPGIRNSPLHF. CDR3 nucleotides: TGTGCCAGCAGCCAAGACCCGGGGATTAGAAATTCACCCCTCCACTTT.

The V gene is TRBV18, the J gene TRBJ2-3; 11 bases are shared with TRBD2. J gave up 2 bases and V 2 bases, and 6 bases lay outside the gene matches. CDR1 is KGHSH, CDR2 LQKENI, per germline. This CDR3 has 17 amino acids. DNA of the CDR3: TGTGCCAGCTCACCATTCATGACTAGCGGGGACACAGATACGCAGTATTTT. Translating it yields CASSPFMTSGDTDTQYF.

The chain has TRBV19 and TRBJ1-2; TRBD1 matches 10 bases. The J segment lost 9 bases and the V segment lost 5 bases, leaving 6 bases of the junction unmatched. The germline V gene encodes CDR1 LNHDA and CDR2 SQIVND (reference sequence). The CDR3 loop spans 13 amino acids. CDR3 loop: CASSADRGLSYTF. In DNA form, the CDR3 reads TGTGCCAGTAGTGCAGACAGGGGGCTGAGCTACACCTTC.

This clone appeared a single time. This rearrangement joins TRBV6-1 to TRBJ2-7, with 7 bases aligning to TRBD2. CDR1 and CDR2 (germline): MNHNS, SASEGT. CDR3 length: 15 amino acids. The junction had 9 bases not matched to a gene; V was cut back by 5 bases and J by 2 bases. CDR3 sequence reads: CASSSTTSDPYEQYF. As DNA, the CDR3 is TGTGCCAGCAGTTCTACAACTAGCGACCCCTACGAGCAGTACTTC.

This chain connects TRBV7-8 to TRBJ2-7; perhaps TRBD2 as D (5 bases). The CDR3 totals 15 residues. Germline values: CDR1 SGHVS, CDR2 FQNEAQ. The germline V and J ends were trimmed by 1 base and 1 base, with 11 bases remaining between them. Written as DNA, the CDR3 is TGTGCCAGCAGCTTAGTCTGGCGGACTTCCTACGAGCAGTACTTC. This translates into CASSLVWRTSYEQYF.

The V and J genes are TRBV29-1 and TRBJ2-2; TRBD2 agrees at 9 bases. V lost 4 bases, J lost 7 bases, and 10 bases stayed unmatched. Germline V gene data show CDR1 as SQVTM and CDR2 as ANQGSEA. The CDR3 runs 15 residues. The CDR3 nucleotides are TGCAGCGTTGTCCTTGGGACTAGCATCAACGGGGAGCTGTTTTTT. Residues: CSVVLGTSINGELFF.

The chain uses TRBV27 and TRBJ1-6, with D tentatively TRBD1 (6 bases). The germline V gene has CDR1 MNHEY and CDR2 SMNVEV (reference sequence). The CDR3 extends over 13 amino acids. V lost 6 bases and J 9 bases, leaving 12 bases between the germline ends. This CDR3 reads CASSRPGASPLHF. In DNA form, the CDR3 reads TGTGCCAGCAGCCGCCCAGGGGCTTCACCCCTCCACTTT.

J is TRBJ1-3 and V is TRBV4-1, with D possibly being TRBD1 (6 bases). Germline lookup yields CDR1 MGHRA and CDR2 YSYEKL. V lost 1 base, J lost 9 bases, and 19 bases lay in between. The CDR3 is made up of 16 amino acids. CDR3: CASSQVPGTSFVTIYF. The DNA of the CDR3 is TGCGCCAGCAGCCAAGTCCCCGGGACATCGTTTGTCACCATATATTTT.

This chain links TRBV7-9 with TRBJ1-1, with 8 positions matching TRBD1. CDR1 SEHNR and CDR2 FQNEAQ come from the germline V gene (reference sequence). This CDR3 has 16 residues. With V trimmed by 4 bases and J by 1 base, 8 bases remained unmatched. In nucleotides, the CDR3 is TGTGCCAGCAGCTACACAACAGGGGGGAAGAACACTGAAGCTTTCTTT. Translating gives CASSYTTGGKNTEAFF.

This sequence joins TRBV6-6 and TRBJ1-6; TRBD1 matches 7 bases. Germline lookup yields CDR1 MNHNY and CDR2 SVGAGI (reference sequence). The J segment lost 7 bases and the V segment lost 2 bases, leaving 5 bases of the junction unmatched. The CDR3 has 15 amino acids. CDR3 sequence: CASSYGTAENSPLHF. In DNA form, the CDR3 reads TGTGCCAGCAGTTACGGGACAGCGGAAAATTCACCCCTCCACTTT.

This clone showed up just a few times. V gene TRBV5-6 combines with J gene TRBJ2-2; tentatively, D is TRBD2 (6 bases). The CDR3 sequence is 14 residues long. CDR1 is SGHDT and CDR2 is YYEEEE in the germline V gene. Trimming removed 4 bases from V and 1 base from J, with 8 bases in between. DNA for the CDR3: TGTGCCAGCAGCGCGGGGCAGAACACCGGGGAGCTGTTTTTT. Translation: CASSAGQNTGELFF. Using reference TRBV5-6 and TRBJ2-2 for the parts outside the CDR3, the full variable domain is DAGVTQSPTHLIKTRGQQVTLRCSPKSGHDTVSWYQQALGQGPQFIFQYYEEEERQRGNFPDRFSGHQFPNYSSELNVNALLLGDSALYLCASSAGQNTGELFFGEGSRLTVL.

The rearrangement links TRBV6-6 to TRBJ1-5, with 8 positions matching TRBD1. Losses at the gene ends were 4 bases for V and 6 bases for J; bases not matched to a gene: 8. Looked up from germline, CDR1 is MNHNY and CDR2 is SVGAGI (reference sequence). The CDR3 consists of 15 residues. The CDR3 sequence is CASSSDRGYGQPQHF. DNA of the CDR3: TGTGCCAGCAGTTCCGACAGGGGTTACGGTCAGCCCCAGCATTTT.

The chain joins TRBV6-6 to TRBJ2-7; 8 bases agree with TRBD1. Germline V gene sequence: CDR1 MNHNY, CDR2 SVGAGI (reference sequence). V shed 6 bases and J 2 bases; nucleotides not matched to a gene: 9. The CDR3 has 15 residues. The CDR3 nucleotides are TGTGCCAGCAGCTCCCGGACAGGGAGAACCTACGAGCAGTACTTC. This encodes CASSSRTGRTYEQYF.

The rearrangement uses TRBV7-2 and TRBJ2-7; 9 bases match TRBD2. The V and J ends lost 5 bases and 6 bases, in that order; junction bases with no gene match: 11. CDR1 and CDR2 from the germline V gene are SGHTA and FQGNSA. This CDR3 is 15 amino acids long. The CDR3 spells CASSALAGGMVEQYF. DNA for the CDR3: TGTGCCAGCAGCGCATTGGCGGGGGGGATGGTCGAGCAGTACTTC.

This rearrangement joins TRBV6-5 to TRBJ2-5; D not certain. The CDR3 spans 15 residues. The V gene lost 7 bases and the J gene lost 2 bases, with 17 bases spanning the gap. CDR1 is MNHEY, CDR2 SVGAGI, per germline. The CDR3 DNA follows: TGTGCCAGCACCTCTATCGACAAGATTCAAGAGACCCAGTACTTC. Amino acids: CASTSIDKIQETQYF.